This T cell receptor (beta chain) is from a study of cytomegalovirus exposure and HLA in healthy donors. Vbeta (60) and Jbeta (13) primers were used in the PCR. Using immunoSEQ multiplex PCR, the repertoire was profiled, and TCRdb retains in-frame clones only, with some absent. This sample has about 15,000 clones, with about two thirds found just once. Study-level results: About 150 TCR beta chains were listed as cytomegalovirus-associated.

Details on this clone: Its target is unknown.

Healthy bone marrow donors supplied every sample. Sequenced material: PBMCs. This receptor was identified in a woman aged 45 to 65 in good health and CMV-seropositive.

The CDR3 DNA reads TGTGCCCTTCTCGGGACAGGGCCCCATGAGCAGTTCTTC. Translation: CALLGTGPHEQFF. The chain links TRBV6-1 to TRBJ2-1, with TRBD1 identical over 9 bases. Looked up from germline, CDR1 is MNHNS and CDR2 is SASEGT. The CDR3 is 13 amino acids. Trimming removed 11 bases from V and 8 bases from J; junction bases left unmatched: 10.